This TCR beta chain was sequenced during a study of STAT3 mutations in large granular lymphocyte leukemia. Turning to the study itself: Immunosuppressive therapy was given to more than half of T-LGLL patients. Study-wide results and limits: At least one immunodominant TCR beta clonotype appeared in every T-cell large granular lymphocyte leukemia patient. After therapy, about 35% of the 18 patients switched clonotypes, all new clones STAT3 wild type.

Average productive template count per sample was roughly 40,000. The repertoire was sequenced with immunoSEQ multiplex PCR; TCRdb's copy has only in-frame clones and lacks some. The sample lists about 42,000 clones, around 80% occurring once. Trimming stripped 1 base from V and 8 bases from J, with 14 bases between. From germline, CDR1 is MGHRA and CDR2 YSYEKL. The CDR3 runs to 15 residues. As regards this clone: As yet, its antigen is unknown.

The source of this sequence is a human donor with T large granular lymphocyte leukemia. Some clones in this sample may be carry-over from other donors' samples. The chain recombines TRBV4-1 with TRBJ1-4; D is possibly TRBD1 (5 bases). The sample consisted of PBMCs. The CDR3 region has the DNA TGCGCCAGCAGCCAAGGGGGCAGACGGGGGGAAAAACTGTTTTTT. This gives the protein CASSQGGRRGEKLFF.